The clone carrying this T cell receptor beta chain was detected a few times. These data originate in a study of blood T cell repertoires in COVID-19. Turning to the study itself: Both acute and convalescent COVID-19 samples were obtained from the United States, Italy and Spain. Sources were T cells, B-cell-depleted T cells, or PBMCs; the material itself was cDNA or gDNA.

In the source study's methods: Amplifying reference gene primers gave estimates of nucleated cell counts. Sequenced by immunoSEQ multiplex PCR; TCRdb stores in-frame clones only, minus some. V and J calls and clone size are those listed in that table; D and trimming were worked out from the DNA. The table includes about 110,000 clones, more than 80% detected once. V lost 3 bases to trimming and J lost 6 bases, with 6 bases between them. Germline V CDR1 and CDR2: MGHDK, SYGVNS. This CDR3 contains 11 residues. This sequence joins TRBV25-1 and TRBJ2-7; D gene ambiguous. The receptor's source is a human donor in a cohort sampled during active COVID-19. Sequencing was done on a sample of peripheral blood. CDR3 in amino acids: CASSEGFEQYF. For the CDR3, the DNA is TGTGCCAGCAGTGAGGGCTTCGAGCAGTACTTC.